Listed below are T cell receptor beta chains from one sample, sequenced in a study of cytomegalovirus exposure and HLA in healthy donors. Using immunoSEQ multiplex PCR, the repertoire was profiled, and TCRdb retains in-frame clones only, with some absent. The sample totals about 120,000 clones. Sequencing used PBMCs. These receptor sequences come from a man aged 18 to 29 in good health and CMV-seronegative. Both conserved end residues are part of each CDR3. The order of the fields is V gene, J gene, D gene, CDR3 protein, CDR3 DNA. D genes are given only for firm matches.

v_call: TRBV18; j_call: TRBJ1-5; d_call: TRBD1; cdr3_aa: CASSRGQTSNQPQHF; cdr3_nt: TGTGCCAGCTCACGGGGACAGACGAGCAATCAGCCCCAGCATTTT
v_call: TRBV5-5; j_call: TRBJ1-4; d_call: -; cdr3_aa: CASSRSGASNEKLFF; cdr3_nt: TGTGCCAGCAGTCGGAGTGGGGCCTCTAATGAAAAACTGTTTTTT
v_call: TRBV27; j_call: TRBJ2-7; d_call: -; cdr3_aa: CASNLGPSPREQYF; cdr3_nt: TGTGCCAGCAATTTGGGTCCATCCCCGAGGGAGCAGTACTTC
v_call: TRBV10-1; j_call: TRBJ1-4; d_call: -; cdr3_aa: CASSPEPGNEKLFF; cdr3_nt: TGCGCCAGCAGCCCCGAGCCGGGAAACGAAAAACTGTTTTTT
v_call: TRBV7-2; j_call: TRBJ1-1; d_call: -; cdr3_aa: CASSLRRGNTEAFF; cdr3_nt: TGTGCCAGCAGCTTAAGGAGGGGAAACACTGAAGCTTTCTTT
v_call: TRBV18; j_call: TRBJ1-1; d_call: -; cdr3_aa: CASSRNQGLMNTEAFF; cdr3_nt: TGTGCCAGCTCACGTAACCAGGGCCTCATGAACACTGAAGCTTTCTTT
v_call: TRBV14; j_call: TRBJ2-2; d_call: TRBD2; cdr3_aa: CASSQELAGVTGELFF; cdr3_nt: TGTGCCAGCAGCCAAGAACTAGCGGGAGTCACCGGGGAGCTGTTTTTT
v_call: TRBV6-1; j_call: TRBJ1-5; d_call: -; cdr3_aa: CASSESRIHLTEPQHF; cdr3_nt: TGTGCCAGCAGTGAATCCCGTATCCACCTAACCGAGCCCCAGCATTTT
v_call: TRBV7-7; j_call: TRBJ1-1; d_call: -; cdr3_aa: CASSASVNTEAFF; cdr3_nt: TGTGCTAGCAGCGCTAGTGTGAACACTGAAGCTTTCTTT
v_call: TRBV14; j_call: TRBJ1-1; d_call: TRBD1; cdr3_aa: CASSQDRRTGPNTEAFF; cdr3_nt: TGTGCCAGCAGCCAAGATCGAAGGACAGGGCCAAACACTGAAGCTTTCTTT
v_call: TRBV2; j_call: TRBJ2-5; d_call: TRBD2; cdr3_aa: CASGGLAGLQETQYF; cdr3_nt: TGTGCCAGCGGGGGGCTAGCGGGGCTCCAAGAGACCCAGTACTTC
v_call: TRBV10-1; j_call: TRBJ2-1; d_call: TRBD1; cdr3_aa: CASSEEGTGNNEQFF; cdr3_nt: TGCGCCAGCAGTGAAGAAGGGACAGGTAACAATGAGCAGTTCTTC
v_call: TRBV10-3; j_call: TRBJ2-3; d_call: TRBD1; cdr3_aa: CAISEGTGSTDTQYF; cdr3_nt: TGTGCCATCAGTGAGGGGACAGGATCCACAGATACGCAGTATTTT
v_call: TRBV2; j_call: TRBJ2-1; d_call: -; cdr3_aa: CASLEQSSYNEQFF; cdr3_nt: TGTGCCAGCCTCGAACAGAGCTCCTACAATGAGCAGTTCTTC
v_call: TRBV6-5; j_call: TRBJ1-6; d_call: -; cdr3_aa: CASSYGGVNSPLHF; cdr3_nt: TGTGCCAGCAGTTACGGCGGGGTTAATTCACCCCTCCACTTT